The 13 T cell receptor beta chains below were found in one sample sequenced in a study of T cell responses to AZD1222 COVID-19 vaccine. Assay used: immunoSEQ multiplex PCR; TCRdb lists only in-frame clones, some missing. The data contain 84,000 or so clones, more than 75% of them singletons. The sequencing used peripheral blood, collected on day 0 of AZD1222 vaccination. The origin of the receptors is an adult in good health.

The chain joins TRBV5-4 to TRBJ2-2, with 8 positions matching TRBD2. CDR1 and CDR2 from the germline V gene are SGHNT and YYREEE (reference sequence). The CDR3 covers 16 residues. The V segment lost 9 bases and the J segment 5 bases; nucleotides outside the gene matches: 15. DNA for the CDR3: TGTGCCATTAGCAGTTCTTGGCGGGGGGATACCGGGGAGCTGTTTTTT. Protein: CAISSSWRGDTGELFF. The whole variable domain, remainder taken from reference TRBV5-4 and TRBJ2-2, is ETGVTQSPTHLIKTRGQQVTLRCSSQSGHNTVSWYQQALGQGPQFIFQYYREEENGRGNFPPRFSGLQFPNYSSELNVNALELDDSALYLCAISSSWRGDTGELFFGEGSRLTVL.

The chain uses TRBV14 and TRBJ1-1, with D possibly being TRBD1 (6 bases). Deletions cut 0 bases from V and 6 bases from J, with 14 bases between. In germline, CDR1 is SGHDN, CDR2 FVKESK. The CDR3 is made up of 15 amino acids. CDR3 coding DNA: TGTGCCAGCAGCCAAGATCCAGGGGCTCGCTCTGAAGCTTTCTTT. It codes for CASSQDPGARSEAFF.

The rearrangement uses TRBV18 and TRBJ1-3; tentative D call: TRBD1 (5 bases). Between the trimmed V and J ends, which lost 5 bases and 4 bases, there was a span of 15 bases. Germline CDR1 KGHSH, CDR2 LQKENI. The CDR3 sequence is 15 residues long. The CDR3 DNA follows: TGTGCCAGCTCAAGGGACTCGACAGAAGGAAACACCATATATTTT. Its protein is CASSRDSTEGNTIYF.

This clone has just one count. The CDR3 loop reads CASSLNGGTYNEQFF. In DNA form, the CDR3 reads TGTGCCAGCAGCTTAAACGGCGGGACCTACAATGAGCAGTTCTTC. This sequence joins TRBV7-3 and TRBJ2-1, with a possible D match to TRBD2 (6 bases). The length of the CDR3 is 15 residues. Germline lookup yields CDR1 SGHTA and CDR2 FQGTGA. V was cut by 1 base and J by 2 bases, with 9 bases left in between.

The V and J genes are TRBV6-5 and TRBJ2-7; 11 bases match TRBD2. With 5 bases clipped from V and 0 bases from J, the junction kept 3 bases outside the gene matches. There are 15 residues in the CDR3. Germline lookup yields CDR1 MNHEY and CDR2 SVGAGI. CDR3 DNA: TGTGCCAGCAGTCTTCTAGCGGGAGGCTCCTACGAGCAGTACTTC. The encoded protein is CASSLLAGGSYEQYF.

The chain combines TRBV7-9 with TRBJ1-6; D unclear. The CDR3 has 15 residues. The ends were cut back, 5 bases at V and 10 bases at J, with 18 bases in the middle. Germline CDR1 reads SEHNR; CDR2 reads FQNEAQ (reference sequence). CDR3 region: CASSPTRVAGSPLHF. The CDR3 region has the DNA TGTGCCAGCAGCCCAACTAGAGTGGCGGGGTCACCCCTCCACTTT.

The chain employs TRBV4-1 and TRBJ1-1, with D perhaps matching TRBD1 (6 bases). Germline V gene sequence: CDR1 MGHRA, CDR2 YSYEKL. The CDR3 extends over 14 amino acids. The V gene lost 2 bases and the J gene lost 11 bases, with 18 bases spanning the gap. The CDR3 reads CASSQIGGRLVAFF. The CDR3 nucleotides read TGCGCCAGCAGCCAAATCGGGGGCCGCTTGGTGGCTTTCTTT.

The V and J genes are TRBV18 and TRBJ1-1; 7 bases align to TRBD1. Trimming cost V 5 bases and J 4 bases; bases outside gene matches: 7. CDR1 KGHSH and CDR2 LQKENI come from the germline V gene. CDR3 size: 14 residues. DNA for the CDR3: TGTGCCAGCTCAAGGGACAGAGGGACCACTGAAGCTTTCTTT. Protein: CASSRDRGTTEAFF.

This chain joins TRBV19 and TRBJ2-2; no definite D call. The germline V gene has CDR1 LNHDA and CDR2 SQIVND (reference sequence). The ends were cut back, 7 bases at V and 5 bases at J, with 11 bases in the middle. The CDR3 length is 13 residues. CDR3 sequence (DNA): TGTGCCAGTACTCCATCCAGGACCGGGGAGCTGTTTTTT. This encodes CASTPSRTGELFF.

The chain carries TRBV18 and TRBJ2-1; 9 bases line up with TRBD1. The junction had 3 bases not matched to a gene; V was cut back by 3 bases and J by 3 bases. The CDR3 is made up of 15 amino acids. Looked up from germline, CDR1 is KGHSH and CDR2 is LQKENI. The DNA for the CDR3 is TGTGCCAGCTCACCGCCGGGACAGGGCTACAATGAGCAGTTCTTC. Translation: CASSPPGQGYNEQFF.

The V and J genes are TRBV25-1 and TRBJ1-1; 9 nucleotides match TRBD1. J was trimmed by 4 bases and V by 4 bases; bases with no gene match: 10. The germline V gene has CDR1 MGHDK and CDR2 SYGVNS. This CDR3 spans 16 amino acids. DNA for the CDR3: TGTGCCAGCAGTGCCCGACAGGGGGTCGGGAGCACTGAAGCTTTCTTT. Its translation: CASSARQGVGSTEAFF.

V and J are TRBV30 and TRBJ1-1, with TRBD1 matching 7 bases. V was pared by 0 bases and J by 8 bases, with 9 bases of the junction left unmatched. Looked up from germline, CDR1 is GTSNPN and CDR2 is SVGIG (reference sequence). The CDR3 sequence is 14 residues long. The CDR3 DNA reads TGTGCCTGGAGTGTAAGGGGGCGCGGATCCGAAGCTTTCTTT. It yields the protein CAWSVRGRGSEAFF.

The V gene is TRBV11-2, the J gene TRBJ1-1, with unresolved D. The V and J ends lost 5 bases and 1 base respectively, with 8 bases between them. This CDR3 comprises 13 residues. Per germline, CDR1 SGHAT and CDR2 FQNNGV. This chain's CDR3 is CASSGEGNTEAFF. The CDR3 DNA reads TGTGCCAGCAGCGGTGAAGGGAACACTGAAGCTTTCTTT. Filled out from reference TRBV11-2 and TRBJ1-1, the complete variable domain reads EAGVAQSPRYKIIEKRQSVAFWCNPISGHATLYWYQQILGQGPKLLIQFQNNGVVDDSQLPKDRFSAERLKGVDSTLKIQPAKLEDSAVYLCASSGEGNTEAFFGQGTRLTVV.